Reported below is one T cell receptor (beta chain). Its antigen is not known. Sequenced with the Oncomine TCR Beta short-read assay was DNA taken from cultured CD4+ T cells. TCRdb called the PCR reads again in MiXCR, with one record for every CDR3 protein. The table shows about 14,000 distinct CDR3 sequences, with roughly 26% occurring only once. This sample is part of a study of vaccination and CD4 T cells after COVID-19. Trimming removed 6 bases from V and 1 base from J, with 6 bases in between. The V gene's germline CDR1 is SQVTM and CDR2 ANQGSEA. The CDR3 consists of 11 residues. Indicated treatment: roughly 10-day PBMC culture with coronavirus spike peptide pools or control peptides (ViraFEST assay). PCR positivity was dated March to December 2020, before US Alpha, Beta and Delta variants.

Sequencing was performed on CD4+ T cells from blood, cultured in vitro, taken after SARS-CoV-2 vaccination. The V call is TRBV29-1, the J call TRBJ2-5, with D perhaps TRBD2 (6 bases). The clonotype originates from a human donor who had recovered from COVID-19. CDR3 amino acids: CSVGLQETQYF. The CDR3 DNA follows: TGCAGCGTGGGACTCCAAGAGACCCAGTACTTC.